The clone carrying this TCR beta chain was observed a handful of times. V was pared by 6 bases and J by 4 bases, with 7 bases of the junction left unmatched. CDR3 size: 16 residues. Looked up from germline, CDR1 is MNHEY and CDR2 is SMNVEV (reference sequence). Next came a second PCR, run for roughly 7 to 12 cycles, which used a sample-barcoded 5' primer along with a J-beta primer mix. Using its own MiXCR run on the 5' RACE reads, TCRdb lists one record per CDR3 protein. The sample has over 1.5 million distinct CDR3 sequences; around half are singletons. The data are from a study of blood T cells in healthy people across ages. The extraction recovered at least 6 micrograms of total RNA per sample.

Sequencing was done on a sample of blood. This chain connects TRBV27 to TRBJ2-3; TRBD2 agrees at 13 bases. The sequence was collected from a middle-aged woman in good health. CDR3 DNA sequence: TGTGCCAGCAGCCGGGGACTAGCGGGGAACGCAGATACGCAGTATTTT. Its translation is CASSRGLAGNADTQYF.